These 3 T cell receptor beta chains originate from one sample sequenced in a study of blood T cell repertoires in COVID-19. The data were produced by immunoSEQ multiplex PCR, yet TCRdb's version contains in-frame clones alone and is incomplete. The sample lists roughly 20,000 clones, approximately 85% occurring once. What was sequenced was peripheral blood. Every receptor here comes from a man at least 80 years old with acute or convalescent COVID-19.

The J gene is TRBJ2-2, the V gene TRBV11-3; no clear D gene. Per the germline V gene, CDR1 is SGHNT and CDR2 is YENEEA. The CDR3 length is 13 residues. Trimming took off 4 bases at V and 7 bases at J, with 10 bases between the two ends. CDR3 sequence (DNA): TGTGCCAGCAGCTCAACTCGTAACGGGGAGCTGTTTTTT. It codes for CASSSTRNGELFF.

The rearrangement uses TRBV5-1 and TRBJ1-6; D unclear. The CDR3 consists of 15 residues. In germline, CDR1 is SGHRS, CDR2 YFSETQ. V was clipped by 2 bases and J by 0 bases, with 6 bases between them. The CDR3 DNA sequence: TGCGCCAGCAGCTTCGAGAGCTCCTATAATTCACCCCTCCACTTT. It yields the protein CASSFESSYNSPLHF.

The rearrangement joins TRBV24-1 to TRBJ2-6; D possibly corresponds to TRBD2 (5 bases). V dropped 4 bases and J dropped 0 bases, with 9 bases sitting between them. The germline V gene encodes CDR1 KGHDR and CDR2 SFDVKD. CDR3 size: 16 residues. CDR3 sequence: CATSELGDSGANVLTF. The CDR3 nucleotides read TGTGCCACCAGTGAACTAGGCGACTCTGGGGCCAACGTCCTGACTTTC.